These 7 T cell receptor beta chains were sequenced from one sample in a study of T cells in Graves' hyperthyroidism and ophthalmopathy. Researchers took RNA transcripts and amplified the TCR beta CDR3 regions from them. The TCR CDR3 was amplified in a first-round RT-PCR using the HTBI primer set. MiXCR, applied by TCRdb to the multiplex PCR reads, yields one record per CDR3 protein. The sample includes around 620,000 distinct CDR3 sequences, 15% to 20% seen only once; the top ten take less than 4.5%. The sample taken for sequencing was blood. Every receptor here comes from a woman in her thirties with Graves' hyperthyroidism.

Written as DNA, the CDR3 is TGTGCCAGCAGTTACGACATGGAACTGAACACTGAAGCTTTCTTT. Its translation: CASSYDMELNTEAFF. The rearrangement uses TRBV6-2 or TRBV6-3 and TRBJ1-1; D uncertain. The CDR3 runs 15 residues. Deletions cut 2 bases from V and 0 bases from J, with 10 bases between. Germline CDR1 and CDR2: MNHEY and SVGEGT.

At least ten counts were recorded for this clonotype. The chain is built from TRBV30 and TRBJ2-1; D unresolved. The CDR3 is 13 residues long. V was pared by 2 bases and J by 5 bases, with 10 bases between. Germline CDR1 and CDR2: GTSNPN and SVGIG (reference sequence). CDR3 protein: CAWSMTPNNEQFF. As DNA, the CDR3 is TGTGCCTGGAGTATGACGCCGAACAATGAGCAGTTCTTC.

This clonotype was observed at least ten times. This sequence joins TRBV15 and TRBJ2-1, with 16 bases identical to TRBD2. The CDR3 sequence is 20 residues long. Germline loops: CDR1 LNHNV, CDR2 YYDKDF (reference sequence). V lost 2 bases and J lost 2; bases outside the gene matches: 9. CDR3 residues: CATSRPPGLAGGRAYNEQFF. CDR3 coding DNA: TGTGCCACCAGCAGACCTCCGGGACTAGCGGGAGGGCGGGCCTACAATGAGCAGTTCTTC.

This clonotype was seen repeatedly, ten times or more. CDR3 loop: CATTTSGRAVNTGELFF. The CDR3 nucleotides are TGTGCCACCACTACTAGCGGGAGGGCAGTAAACACCGGGGAGCTGTTTTTT. The genes are TRBV27 and TRBJ2-2; 13 nucleotides match TRBD2. CDR1 MNHEY and CDR2 SMNVEV come from the germline V gene (reference sequence). The CDR3 totals 17 residues. The J segment lost 2 bases and the V segment lost 10 bases, leaving 10 bases of the junction unmatched.

Turning to this clonotype: A much larger clone lies one base from this, so it may be a read error. CDR3 sequence: CAGSLRGGPDTQYF. CDR3 nucleotides: TGTGCCGGCAGTTTGAGGGGGGGTCCAGATACGCAGTATTTT. The chain uses TRBV28 and TRBJ2-3; D is possibly TRBD2 (7 bases). The CDR3 is 14 amino acids. Germline V gene lookup returns CDR1 MDHEN and CDR2 SYDVKM. Variable domain in full (rest from reference TRBV28 and TRBJ2-3): DVKVTQSSRYLVKRTGEKVFLECVQDMDHENMFWYRQDPGLGLRLIYFSYDVKMKEKGDIPEGYSVSREKKERFSLILESASTNQTSMYLCAGSLRGGPDTQYFGPGTRLTVL.

The V and J genes are TRBV19 and TRBJ1-5; no definite D call. V lost 3 bases to trimming and J lost 1 base, with 7 bases between them. The germline V gene has CDR1 LNHDA and CDR2 SQIVND (reference sequence). CDR3 length: 14 amino acids. The CDR3 DNA is TGTGCCAGTAGTATTTCTCGGAGCAATCAGCCCCAGCATTTT. It encodes CASSISRSNQPQHF.

The chain employs TRBV28 and TRBJ2-7, with 7 nucleotides matching TRBD1. Trimming cost V 8 bases and J 2 bases; bases outside gene matches: 6. Germline CDR1 is MDHEN and CDR2 is SYDVKM. The CDR3 loop spans 13 amino acids. The CDR3 sequence: CASRDSRPYEQYF. The CDR3 DNA reads TGTGCCAGCCGGGACAGCCGTCCCTACGAGCAGTACTTC.